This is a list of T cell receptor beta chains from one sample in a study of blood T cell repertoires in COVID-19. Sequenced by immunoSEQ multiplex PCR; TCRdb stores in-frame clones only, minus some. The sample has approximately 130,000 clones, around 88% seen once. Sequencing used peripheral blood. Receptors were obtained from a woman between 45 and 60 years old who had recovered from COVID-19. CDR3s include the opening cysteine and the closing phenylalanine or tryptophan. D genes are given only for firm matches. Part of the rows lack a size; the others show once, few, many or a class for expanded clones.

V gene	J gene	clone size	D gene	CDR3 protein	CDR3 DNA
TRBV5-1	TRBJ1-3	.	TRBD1	CASSLEGTGLSSGNTIYF	TGCGCCAGCAGCTTGGAGGGGACAGGGCTCTCCAGCGGAAACACCATATATTTT
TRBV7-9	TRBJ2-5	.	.	CASSLVETVQETQYF	TGTGCCAGCAGCTTAGTGGAGACGGTCCAAGAGACCCAGTACTTC
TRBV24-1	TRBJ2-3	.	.	CATSAPGADTQYF	TGTGCCACCAGTGCACCGGGGGCAGATACGCAGTATTTT
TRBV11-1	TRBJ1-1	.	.	CASSSQKETEAFF	TGTGCCAGCAGCTCCCAAAAGGAGACTGAAGCTTTCTTT
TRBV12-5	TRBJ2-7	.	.	CASGLVLGLNYEQYF	TGTGCTAGTGGTTTGGTCCTCGGACTGAACTACGAGCAGTACTTC
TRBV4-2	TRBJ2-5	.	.	CASSQDLGGGPWETQYF	TGTGCCAGCAGCCAAGATCTGGGAGGGGGGCCTTGGGAGACCCAGTACTTC
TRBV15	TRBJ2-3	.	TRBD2	CATSTDSGGRTDTQYF	TGTGCCACCAGCACGGATAGCGGGGGGCGCACAGATACGCAGTATTTT
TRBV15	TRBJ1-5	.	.	CATSRGQGLNQPQHF	TGTGCCACCAGCAGAGGGCAGGGGTTAAATCAGCCCCAGCATTTT
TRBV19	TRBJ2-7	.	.	CASSINGGLGEQYF	TGTGCCAGTAGCATAAACGGGGGATTGGGCGAGCAGTACTTC
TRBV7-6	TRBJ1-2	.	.	CASSLGPQSGYTF	TGTGCCAGCAGCTTAGGCCCACAAAGTGGCTACACCTTC
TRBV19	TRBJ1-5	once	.	CASSIGHQPQHF	TGTGCCAGTAGTATAGGGCATCAGCCCCAGCATTTT
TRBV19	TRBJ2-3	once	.	CASSSRNRGDTQYF	TGTGCCAGTAGTAGCAGAAACCGGGGAGATACGCAGTATTTT
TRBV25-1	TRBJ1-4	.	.	CASSEPSPGNEKLFF	TGTGCCAGCAGTGAGCCTTCTCCGGGGAATGAAAAACTGTTTTTT
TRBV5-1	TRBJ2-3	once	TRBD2	CASSLGAGGLSSTDTQYF	TGCGCCAGCAGCTTGGGAGCGGGGGGTTTGTCTAGCACAGATACGCAGTATTTT
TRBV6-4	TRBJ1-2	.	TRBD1	CASASPPTGIYGYTF	TGTGCCAGCGCGTCCCCCCCGACAGGGATCTATGGCTACACCTTC
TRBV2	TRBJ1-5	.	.	CASREDSYSNQPQHF	TGTGCCAGCAGGGAAGACAGCTATAGCAATCAGCCCCAGCATTTT
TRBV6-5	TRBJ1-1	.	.	CASPGNLNTEAFF	TGTGCCAGCCCTGGCAACCTGAACACTGAAGCTTTCTTT
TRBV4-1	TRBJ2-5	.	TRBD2	CASSQDPGLAGGGETQYF	TGCGCCAGCAGCCAAGATCCGGGACTAGCGGGAGGAGGCGAGACCCAGTACTTC
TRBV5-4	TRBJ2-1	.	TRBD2	CASSLGREGEQFF	TGTGCCAGCAGCTTGGGGCGGGAGGGCGAGCAGTTCTTC
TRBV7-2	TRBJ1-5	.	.	CASSMTVGGPQHF	TGTGCCAGCAGCATGACAGTAGGTGGGCCCCAGCATTTT
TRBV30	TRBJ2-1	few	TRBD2	CALSGLARYNEQFF	TGTGCCTTGTCGGGACTAGCTAGGTACAATGAGCAGTTCTTC
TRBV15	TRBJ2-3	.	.	CATSRAFWQDTQYF	TGTGCCACCAGCAGAGCCTTTTGGCAGGATACGCAGTATTTT
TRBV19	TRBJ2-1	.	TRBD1	CASSIVGRDRGYEQFF	TGTGCCAGTAGTATAGTAGGTCGGGACAGGGGATATGAGCAGTTCTTC
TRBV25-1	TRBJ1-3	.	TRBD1	CASSDTGGLASGNTIYF	TGTGCCAGCAGTGATACAGGGGGATTGGCCTCTGGAAACACCATATATTTT
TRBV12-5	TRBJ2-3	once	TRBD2	CASGPGLVPDTQYF	TGTGCTAGTGGTCCGGGACTAGTCCCAGATACGCAGTATTTT
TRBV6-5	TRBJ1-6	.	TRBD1	CASSYGQGGSPLHF	TGTGCCAGCAGTTATGGACAGGGGGGTTCACCCCTCCACTTT
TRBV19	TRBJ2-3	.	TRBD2	CASSKTSGRRADTQYF	TGTGCCAGTAGTAAAACTAGCGGGAGGAGGGCAGATACGCAGTATTTT
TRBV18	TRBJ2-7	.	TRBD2	CASSPRTSGSYEQYF	TGTGCCAGCTCACCACGGACTAGCGGCTCCTACGAGCAGTACTTC
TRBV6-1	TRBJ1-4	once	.	CASSEQGRLEKLFF	TGTGCCAGCAGTGAACAGGGCAGGCTTGAAAAACTGTTTTTT
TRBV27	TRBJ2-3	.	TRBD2	CASSRGGGRATDTQYF	TGTGCCAGCAGCCGAGGGGGCGGGAGGGCAACAGATACGCAGTATTTT
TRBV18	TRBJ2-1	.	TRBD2	CASSPGPGLAGSTSSYNEQFF	TGTGCCAGCTCACCAGGACCGGGACTAGCGGGGTCAACAAGCTCCTACAATGAGCAGTTCTTC
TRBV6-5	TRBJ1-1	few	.	CASSKMNTEAFF	TGTGCCAGCAGCAAAATGAACACTGAAGCTTTCTTT
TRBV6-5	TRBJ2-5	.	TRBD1	CASKVFHRQGETQYF	TGTGCCAGCAAGGTCTTCCATCGACAGGGAGAGACCCAGTACTTC
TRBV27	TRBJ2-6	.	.	CASSLNPLGASGANVLTF	TGTGCCAGCAGTTTAAACCCTTTGGGGGCCTCTGGGGCCAACGTCCTGACTTTC
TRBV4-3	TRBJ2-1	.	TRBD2	CASSLGLAGPLSYNEQFF	TGCGCCAGCAGCCTAGGACTAGCCGGACCCCTCTCCTACAATGAGCAGTTCTTC
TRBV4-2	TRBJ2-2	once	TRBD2	CASSRWRGGSTGELFF	TGTGCCAGCAGCCGATGGCGGGGGGGGAGCACCGGGGAGCTGTTTTTT
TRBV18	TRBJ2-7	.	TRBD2	CASSASGISYEQYF	TGTGCCAGCTCAGCCAGCGGGATCTCCTACGAGCAGTACTTC
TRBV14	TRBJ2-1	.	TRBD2	CASSQLTSGRLNEQFF	TGTGCCAGCAGCCAGCTGACTAGCGGGAGGTTGAATGAGCAGTTCTTC
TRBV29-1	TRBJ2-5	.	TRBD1	CSVVLQGHQETQYF	TGCAGCGTTGTTTTACAGGGGCACCAAGAGACCCAGTACTTC
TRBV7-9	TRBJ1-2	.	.	CASSLVAGGNYGYTF	TGTGCCAGCAGCTTAGTGGCAGGTGGGAACTATGGCTACACCTTC
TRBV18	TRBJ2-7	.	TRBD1	CASSPAGTGGGYEQYF	TGTGCCAGCTCACCTGCCGGGACAGGGGGAGGGTACGAGCAGTACTTC
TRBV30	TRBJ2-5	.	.	CAWSTGQRSQETQYF	TGTGCCTGGAGTACAGGGCAGAGGAGTCAAGAGACCCAGTACTTC
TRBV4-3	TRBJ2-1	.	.	CASSPLTSGNEQFF	TGCGCCAGCAGCCCCCTGACTAGTGGGAATGAGCAGTTCTTC
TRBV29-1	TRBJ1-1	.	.	CSVETPRNTEAFF	TGCAGCGTTGAGACACCTCGGAACACTGAAGCTTTCTTT
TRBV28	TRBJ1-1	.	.	CASSPPTGMNTEAFF	TGTGCCAGCAGTCCCCCGACAGGAATGAACACTGAAGCTTTCTTT
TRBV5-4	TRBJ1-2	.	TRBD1	CASSPDRTGYGYTF	TGTGCCAGCAGTCCCGACAGGACAGGCTATGGCTACACCTTC
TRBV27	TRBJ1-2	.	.	CASRKAGGLVNYGYTF	TGTGCCAGCAGGAAGGCGGGGGGGTTGGTCAACTATGGCTACACCTTC
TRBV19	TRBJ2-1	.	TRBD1	CASSKGQGTSISGNEQFF	TGTGCCAGTAGTAAGGGACAGGGAACTTCAATATCCGGCAATGAGCAGTTCTTC
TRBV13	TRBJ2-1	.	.	CASSLTAGINEQFF	TGTGCCAGCAGCTTAACCGCAGGGATAAATGAGCAGTTCTTC
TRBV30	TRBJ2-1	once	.	CASSATSSPYNEQFF	TGTGCTTCCAGCGCTACCTCCTCCCCCTACAATGAGCAGTTCTTC
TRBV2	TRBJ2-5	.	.	CASSVRRGETQYF	TGTGCCAGCAGTGTTAGAAGGGGAGAGACCCAGTACTTC
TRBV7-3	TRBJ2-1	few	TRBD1	CASSRTGFSYNEQFF	TGTGCCAGCAGCCGGACAGGGTTTTCCTACAATGAGCAGTTCTTC
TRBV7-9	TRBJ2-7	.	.	CASSLEQRSYEQYF	TGTGCCAGCAGCTTAGAACAGAGATCCTACGAGCAGTACTTC
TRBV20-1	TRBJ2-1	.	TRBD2	CSASLSSGGYGANEQFF	TGCAGTGCTAGTTTGTCTAGCGGGGGATATGGTGCGAATGAGCAGTTCTTC
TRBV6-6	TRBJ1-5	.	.	CASRPDPRVGNQPQHF	TGTGCCAGCCGACCCGACCCGAGGGTTGGCAATCAGCCCCAGCATTTT
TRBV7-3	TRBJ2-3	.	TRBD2	CASSRLAITDTQYF	TGTGCCAGCAGTAGACTAGCGATTACAGATACGCAGTATTTT
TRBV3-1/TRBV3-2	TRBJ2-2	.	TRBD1	CASKDPGGGTGELFF	TGTGCCAGCAAAGATCCAGGGGGCGGCACCGGGGAGCTGTTTTTT
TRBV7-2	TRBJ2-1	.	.	CASNYRQLDNEQFF	TGTGCCAGTAACTACCGACAGCTAGACAATGAGCAGTTCTTC
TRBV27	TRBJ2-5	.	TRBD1	CASSPTGTGDGETQYF	TGTGCCAGCAGCCCGACCGGGACAGGGGATGGGGAGACCCAGTACTTC